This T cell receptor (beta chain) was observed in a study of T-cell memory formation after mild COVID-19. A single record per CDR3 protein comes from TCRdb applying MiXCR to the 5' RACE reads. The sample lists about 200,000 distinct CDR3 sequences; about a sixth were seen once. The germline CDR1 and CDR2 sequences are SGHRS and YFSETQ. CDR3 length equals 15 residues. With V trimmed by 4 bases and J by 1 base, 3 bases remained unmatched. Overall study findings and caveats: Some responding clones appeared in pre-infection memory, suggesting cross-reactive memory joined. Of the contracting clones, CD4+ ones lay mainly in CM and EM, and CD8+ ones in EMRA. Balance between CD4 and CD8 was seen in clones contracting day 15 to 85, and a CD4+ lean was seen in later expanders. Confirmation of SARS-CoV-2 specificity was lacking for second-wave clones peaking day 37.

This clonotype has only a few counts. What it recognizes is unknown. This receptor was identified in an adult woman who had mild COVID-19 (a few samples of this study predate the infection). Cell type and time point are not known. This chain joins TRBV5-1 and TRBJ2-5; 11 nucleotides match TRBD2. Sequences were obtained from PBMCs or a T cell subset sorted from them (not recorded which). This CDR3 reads CASSTLAGGQETQYF. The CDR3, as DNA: TGCGCCAGCAGCACCCTAGCGGGGGGCCAAGAGACCCAGTACTTC.